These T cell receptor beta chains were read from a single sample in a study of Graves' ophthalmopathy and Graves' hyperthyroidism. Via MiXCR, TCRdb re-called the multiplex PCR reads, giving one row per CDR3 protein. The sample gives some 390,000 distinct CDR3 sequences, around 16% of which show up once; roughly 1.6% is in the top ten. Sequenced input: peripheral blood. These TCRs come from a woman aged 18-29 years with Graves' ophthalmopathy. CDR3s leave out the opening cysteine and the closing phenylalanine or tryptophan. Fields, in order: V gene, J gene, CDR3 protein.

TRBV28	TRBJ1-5	ASSFRRLDRGALDQPQH
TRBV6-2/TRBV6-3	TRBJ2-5	ASILSRARGQETQY
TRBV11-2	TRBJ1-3	ASRFRTGGSGNTIY
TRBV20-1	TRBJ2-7	SARWDYEQY
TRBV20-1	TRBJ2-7	SARDLRDSSYEQY
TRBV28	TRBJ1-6	ASQGGSGVNSPLH
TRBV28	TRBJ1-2	ASSLDRSYGYT
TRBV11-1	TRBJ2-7	ASSLATGGPHSYEQY
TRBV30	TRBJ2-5	AWTGIGTRWY
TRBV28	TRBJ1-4	ASNKAAALGEKLF
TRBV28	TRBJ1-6	ASTGTWRNSPLH
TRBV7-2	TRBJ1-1	ALAAPSYTEAF
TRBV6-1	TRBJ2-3	ASRSDYRALSDTQY
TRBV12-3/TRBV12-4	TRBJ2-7	ASSLWREAYEQY
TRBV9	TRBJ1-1	ASSVGTGGNTEAF
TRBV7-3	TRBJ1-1	ASSLGFGTEAF
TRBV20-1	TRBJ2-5	SARVGETQY
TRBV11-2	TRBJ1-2	ASSLWTALSGGYT
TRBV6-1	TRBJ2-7	ASNEDGIYEQY
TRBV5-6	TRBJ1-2	ASSSLGQGVGGYT
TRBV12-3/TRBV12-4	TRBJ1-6	ASRRRDRVGSLH
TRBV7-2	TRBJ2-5	ASSLPGQGQETQY
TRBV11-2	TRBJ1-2	ASSFHPWAEPNYGYT
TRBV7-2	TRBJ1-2	ASSLATHLTRSNGYT
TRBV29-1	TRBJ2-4	SVVEDRAIQY
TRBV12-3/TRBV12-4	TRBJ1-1	ASSPRLGTGAF
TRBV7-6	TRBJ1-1	ASSLGTETEAF
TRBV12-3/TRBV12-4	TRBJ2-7	ASSLDRGRGTYEQY
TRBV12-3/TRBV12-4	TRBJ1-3	ASSLTGTVSGNTIY
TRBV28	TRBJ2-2	ASSSQRTGEAGELF
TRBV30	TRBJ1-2	AWSRDRGQDGYT
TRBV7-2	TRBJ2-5	ASSLVVAETQY
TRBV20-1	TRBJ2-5	SATDRGQETQY
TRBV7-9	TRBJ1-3	ASSYPMDTIY